The rows below give T cell receptor beta chains drawn from one sample of a study of control samples from healthy donors and cancer patients. Some clones are missing from TCRdb's copy, which holds only in-frame ones; the method was immunoSEQ multiplex PCR. The sample has under 150,000 clones; over 90% are singletons. Sequences were obtained from blood. These receptors came from a man aged 25 to 45 in good health. CDR3s include the opening cysteine and the closing phenylalanine or tryptophan. A D gene is named only where the DNA matches it firmly. Size is stated for part of the rows, as once, few or many counts, or as a class when the clone is expanded.

J,V,D,length,size,DNA,CDR3
TRBJ1-2,TRBV3-1/TRBV3-2,NA,16,NA,TGTGCCAGCAGCCATACCTCAGTACAGGGCCGCTATGGCTACACCTTC,CASSHTSVQGRYGYTF
TRBJ1-1,TRBV7-2,NA,14,NA,TGTGCCAGCAGCTTAGGGGGGTCGAACACTGAAGCTTTCTTT,CASSLGGSNTEAFF
TRBJ1-1,TRBV9,NA,15,NA,TGTGCCAGCAGCGTAATGTCTTTGGGGGACACTGAAGCTTTCTTT,CASSVMSLGDTEAFF
TRBJ1-2,TRBV6-5,TRBD1,15,once,TGTGCCAGCAGTCCCCGGGACAGGGAAAACTATGGCTACACCTTC,CASSPRDRENYGYTF
TRBJ2-2,TRBV12-5,NA,13,few,TGTGCTAGTGGTCTAATGAACACCGGGGAGCTGTTTTTT,CASGLMNTGELFF
TRBJ2-2,TRBV6-2/TRBV6-3,NA,12,NA,TGTGCCAGCAGCATCAACGGCGGGGAGCTGTTTTTT,CASSINGGELFF
TRBJ2-4,TRBV2,TRBD1,15,NA,TGTGCCAGCAGTGAGACAGGGGTCGCCAAAAACATTCAGTACTTC,CASSETGVAKNIQYF
TRBJ1-5,TRBV27,NA,16,NA,TGTGCCAGCAGTTTATCGTCAGGAGAGTACAATCAGCCCCAGCATTTT,CASSLSSGEYNQPQHF
TRBJ2-2,TRBV15,NA,16,NA,TGTGCCACCAGCAGAGATCTGGGCAGGCAGGGCGGGGAGCTGTTTTTT,CATSRDLGRQGGELFF
TRBJ2-5,TRBV5-1,TRBD2,16,NA,TGCGCCAGCAGCTTGGCTCTAGCGGGGGGTAGTGAGACCCAGTACTTC,CASSLALAGGSETQYF
TRBJ2-5,TRBV28,NA,13,NA,TGTGCCAGCAGTTTATCAGGGTGGGAGACCCAGTACTTC,CASSLSGWETQYF
TRBJ1-1,TRBV10-3,TRBD1,13,NA,TGTGCCATCAGAGGGACAGAGAACACTGAAGCTTTCTTT,CAIRGTENTEAFF
TRBJ1-2,TRBV2,NA,14,NA,TGTGCCAGCAGCACCCGAGGAGCCCACTATGGCTACACCTTC,CASSTRGAHYGYTF
TRBJ2-2,TRBV6-1,NA,18,NA,TGTGCCAGCAGTGAAGCGGCGGCAGGGAGGCTGAACACCGGGGAGCTGTTTTTT,CASSEAAAGRLNTGELFF
TRBJ1-5,TRBV19,NA,16,NA,TGTGCCAGTAGTATATCCGGTACAGGGTATTTGAAGCCCCAGCATTTT,CASSISGTGYLKPQHF
TRBJ1-6,TRBV6-5,TRBD1,15,NA,TGTGCCAGCAGGGGACAGGGGGCCATCTCCTCTCTCCTCCACTTT,CASRGQGAISSLLHF
TRBJ2-3,TRBV11-2,NA,14,NA,TGTGCCAGCAGCTTTGACATAAATGGAGATACGCAGTATTTT,CASSFDINGDTQYF
TRBJ1-2,TRBV9,NA,13,NA,TGTGCCAGCAGCGTTACCTTCTCTAGTGGCTACACCTTC,CASSVTFSSGYTF
TRBJ2-5,TRBV2,NA,11,NA,TGTGCCAGCAGTGGGTGGGAGACCCAGTACTTC,CASSGWETQYF
TRBJ1-2,TRBV10-2,NA,13,NA,TGCGCCAGCAGCGAACTAATTGGGGGTGGCTACACCTTC,CASSELIGGGYTF
TRBJ2-6,TRBV5-1,NA,17,NA,TGCGCCAGCAGCTTTCAGGGAACCAGCTCTGGGGCCAACGTCCTGACTTTC,CASSFQGTSSGANVLTF
TRBJ1-4,TRBV5-1,NA,16,NA,TGCGCCAGCAGTCTCGGGCAGGGCCCAACTAATGAAAAACTGTTTTTT,CASSLGQGPTNEKLFF
TRBJ1-2,TRBV14,NA,17,NA,TGTGCCAGCAGCCAAGATCGGGCTTGGGGGGGACTCTATGGCTACACCTTC,CASSQDRAWGGLYGYTF
TRBJ2-7,TRBV10-3,NA,14,NA,TGTGCCATCGCCCGAGACTCCAGCTCCTACGAGCAGTACTTC,CAIARDSSSYEQYF
TRBJ2-5,TRBV24-1,NA,13,NA,TGTGCCACCAGTGAGGGGAATCAAGAGACCCAGTACTTC,CATSEGNQETQYF
TRBJ2-7,TRBV6-6,NA,13,NA,TGTGCCAGCAACGCCGATCAGGGCTACGAGCAGTACTTC,CASNADQGYEQYF
TRBJ1-4,TRBV3-1/TRBV3-2,NA,12,NA,TGTGCCAGCAGCCAAGATGAGGGGAGGCTGTTTTTT,CASSQDEGRLFF
TRBJ1-3,TRBV28,NA,15,NA,TGTGCCAGCAGTTCGGACCCTGCGGGAGGAAACACCATATATTTT,CASSSDPAGGNTIYF
TRBJ2-7,TRBV28,NA,14,NA,TGTGCCAGCAGACTTCTTGGGAAGTCCTACGAGCAGTACTTC,CASRLLGKSYEQYF